This TCR beta chain was sequenced during a study of CD8 T cells in Susac syndrome. Findings of the study overall: In its TCR sequencing and HLA analysis, the study acknowledged that the number of individuals was relatively small.

The authors reverse transcribed 0.5 to 1 ug RNA with random hexamers. TCRdb reprocessed the immunoSEQ multiplex PCR reads with MiXCR, giving one entry per CDR3 protein. The sample contains about 180,000 distinct CDR3 sequences, about 93% of which appear only once. Regarding this clonotype: The antigen is not known.

V was shortened by 1 base and J by 2 bases, with 14 bases between the two germline ends. Germline V gives CDR1 SQVTM, CDR2 ANQGSEA. The CDR3 extends over 15 amino acids. Negative isolation was used for CD8+ and CD4+ T cells and FACS enrichment for TEMRA cells. Input material: CD4+ T cells from PBMCs. The TCR comes from a human donor with Susac syndrome. This rearrangement joins TRBV29-1 to TRBJ1-1; D is uncertain. Here the CDR3 reads CSVEVLGRQNTEAFF. In DNA form, the CDR3 reads TGCAGCGTTGAAGTACTTGGGCGACAAAACACTGAAGCTTTCTTT.